This T cell receptor (beta chain) was profiled in a study of T cell responses to AZD1222 COVID-19 vaccine (dated by TCRdb to the early 2020s). Describing the broader study: AZD1222 recipients whose second dose came at about 4 weeks and those whose second dose came at about 12 weeks were combined into one group, since spike-specific TCR depth and breadth did not differ between the two schedules. A total of under 250 trial participants underwent TCR sequencing, of whom 200 to 220 had received two doses of AZD1222 and some 25 had received two doses of the MenACWY control vaccine. Trial participants were enrolled by age into 18-55, 56-69 and 70-plus year subgroups, with approximately 150, 30 and 60 TCR-sequenced participants respectively.

Results and caveats for the whole study, not just this receptor: Conclusions about previously exposed vaccinees are limited because only a handful of AZD1222 recipients were SARS-CoV-2 seropositive at baseline. The vaccine-associated CD4 TCRs covered the entire spike protein, and the dominant responses fell in regions 160-218 and 743-854. The 56-69-year group was small, and its depth increase did not reach significance, likely because of low power. Reportedly, almost half of the unique spike-specific TCRs recognized epitopes lying outside the regions that are mutated in the B.1.351 and B.1.1.7 variants. Participants were mostly white British, with more females than males. The authors suggested clonal diversity may have been underestimated. Because no day 14 peak-response samples were available, the repertoires could be characterized only after the peak T cell response. After two AZD1222 doses, spike-specific TCR breadth and depth were significantly higher than at day 0 and than in MenACWY recipients.

The CDR3 regions of human TCRbeta chains were subjected to immunosequencing. The paper's processing steps were these. Repertoire TCRs were matched against a reference library of SARS-CoV-2-specific TCRs generated with the MIRA antigen-specificity platform. Breadth was defined as the fraction of unique TCRs that were SARS-CoV-2-associated. Depth was defined as the fraction of total T cells that were SARS-CoV-2-associated. Each spike-specific TCR was assigned to its reactive spike region and to a CD4 or CD8 class using the MIRA data. Log10-transformed breadth and depth values were compared by one-way ANOVA with Sidak's multiple comparisons tests. TCRdb provides this immuneACCESS table in a form limited to in-frame rearrangements. Some clones are lacking; in checked studies, under half of them reflect an unresolved V gene, and why the rest are absent is not known. For V, J and clone size, that table is used; D and trimming come from the DNA. In this sample the table shows about 110,000 clones, about 86% of which occur a single time. Under 4% of the sample belongs to the ten largest clones.

CDR1 and CDR2, per the germline V gene, are SGHTA and FQGNSA. The CDR3 covers 15 residues, taking in both the cysteine and the phenylalanine. CDR3 DNA only is kept here, 45 bases in frame from base 1. V loses 5 bases, J loses 6 bases, and the germline ends lie 16 bases apart. Concerning this clone itself: The antigen it binds to is not known. Base qualities are not at hand, and no much larger clone is one base apart.

Interpreted using the paper, the time point label stands for: baseline before first vaccination. Vaccinee samples came from UK trials COV001 and COV002, including a single-blind randomized controlled phase 2/3 trial of AZD1222 (ChAdOx1 nCoV-19) in healthy adults. Trial participant PBMC samples were collected at day 0 and day 28 after the second dose for TCRbeta chain sequencing. This material consisted of peripheral blood, taken on day 0 of AZD1222 vaccination. The origin of this receptor is an adult in good health. This sequence uses TRBV7-2 and TRBJ2-2, and TRBD1 may be the D gene, going by 6 matching bases. In nucleotide form, the sequence is TGTGCCAGCAGCCAGGACAGTGGGGCACCCGGGGAGCTGTTTTTT. Protein translation: CASSQDSGAPGELFF.